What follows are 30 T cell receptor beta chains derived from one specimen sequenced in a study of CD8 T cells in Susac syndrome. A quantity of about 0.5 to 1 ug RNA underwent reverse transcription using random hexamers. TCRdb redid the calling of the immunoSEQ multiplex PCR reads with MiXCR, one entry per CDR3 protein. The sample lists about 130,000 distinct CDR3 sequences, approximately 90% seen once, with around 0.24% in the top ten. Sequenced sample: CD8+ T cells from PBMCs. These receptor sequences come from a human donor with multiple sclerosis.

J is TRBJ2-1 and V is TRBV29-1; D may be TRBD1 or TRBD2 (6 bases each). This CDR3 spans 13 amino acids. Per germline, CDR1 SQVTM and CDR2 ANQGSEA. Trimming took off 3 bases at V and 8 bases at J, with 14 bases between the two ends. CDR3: CSVDPWGAHEQFF. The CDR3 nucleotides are TGCAGCGTTGATCCTTGGGGGGCCCATGAGCAGTTCTTC.

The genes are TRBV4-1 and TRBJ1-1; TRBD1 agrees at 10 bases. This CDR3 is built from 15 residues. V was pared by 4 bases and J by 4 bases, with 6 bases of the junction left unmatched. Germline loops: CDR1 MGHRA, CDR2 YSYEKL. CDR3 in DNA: TGCGCCAGCAGCCCAGGAGGACAGGGGGGCACTGAAGCTTTCTTT. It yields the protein CASSPGGQGGTEAFF.

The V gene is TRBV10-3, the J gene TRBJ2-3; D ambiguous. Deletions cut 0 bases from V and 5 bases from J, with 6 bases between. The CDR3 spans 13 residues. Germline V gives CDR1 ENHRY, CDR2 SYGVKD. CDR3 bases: TGTGCCATCAGTGAGTCAACGGAAGATACGCAGTATTTT. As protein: CAISESTEDTQYF.

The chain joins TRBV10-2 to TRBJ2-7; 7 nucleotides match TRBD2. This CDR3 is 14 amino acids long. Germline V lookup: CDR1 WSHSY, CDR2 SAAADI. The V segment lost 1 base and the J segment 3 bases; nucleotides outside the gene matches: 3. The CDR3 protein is CASSELGLNYEQYF. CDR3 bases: TGCGCCAGCAGTGAGTTGGGACTAAACTACGAGCAGTACTTC.

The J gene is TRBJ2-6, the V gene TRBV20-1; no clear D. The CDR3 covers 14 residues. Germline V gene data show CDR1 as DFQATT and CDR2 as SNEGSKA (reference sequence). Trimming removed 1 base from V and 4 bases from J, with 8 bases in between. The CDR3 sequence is CSARGPEGANVLTF. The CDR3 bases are TGCAGTGCTAGAGGACCCGAAGGGGCCAACGTCCTGACTTTC.

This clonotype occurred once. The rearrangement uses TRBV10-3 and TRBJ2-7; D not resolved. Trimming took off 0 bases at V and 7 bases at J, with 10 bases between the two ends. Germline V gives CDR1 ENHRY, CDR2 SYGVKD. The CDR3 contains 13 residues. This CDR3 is CAISESKIEEQYF. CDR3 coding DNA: TGTGCCATCAGTGAGTCGAAAATCGAGGAGCAGTACTTC.

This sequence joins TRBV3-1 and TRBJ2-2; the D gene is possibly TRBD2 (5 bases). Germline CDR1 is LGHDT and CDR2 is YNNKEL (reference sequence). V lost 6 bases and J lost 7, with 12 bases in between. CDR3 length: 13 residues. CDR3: CASRSTGNGELFF. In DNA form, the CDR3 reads TGTGCCAGCAGATCGACGGGGAACGGGGAGCTGTTTTTT.

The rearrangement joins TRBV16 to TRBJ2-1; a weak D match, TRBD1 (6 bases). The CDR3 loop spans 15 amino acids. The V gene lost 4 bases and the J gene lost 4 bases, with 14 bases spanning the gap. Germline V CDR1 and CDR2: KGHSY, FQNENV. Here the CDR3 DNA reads TGTGCCAGCAGCCCCGGCCAGGGGAAATACAATGAGCAGTTCTTC. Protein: CASSPGQGKYNEQFF.

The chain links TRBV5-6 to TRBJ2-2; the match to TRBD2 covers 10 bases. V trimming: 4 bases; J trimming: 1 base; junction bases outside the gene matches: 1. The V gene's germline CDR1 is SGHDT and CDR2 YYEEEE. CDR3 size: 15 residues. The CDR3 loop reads CASSLAGENTGELFF. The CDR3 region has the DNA TGTGCCAGCAGCCTAGCGGGAGAGAACACCGGGGAGCTGTTTTTT.

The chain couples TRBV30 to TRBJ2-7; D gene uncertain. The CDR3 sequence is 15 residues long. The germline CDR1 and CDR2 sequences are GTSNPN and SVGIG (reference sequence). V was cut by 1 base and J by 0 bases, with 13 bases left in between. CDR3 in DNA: TGTGCCTGGAGTGCCCTTCTTACCAGCTCCTACGAGCAGTACTTC. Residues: CAWSALLTSSYEQYF.

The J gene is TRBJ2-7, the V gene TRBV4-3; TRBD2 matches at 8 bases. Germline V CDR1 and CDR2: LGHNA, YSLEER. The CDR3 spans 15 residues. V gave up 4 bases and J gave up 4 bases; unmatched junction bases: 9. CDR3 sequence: CASSLLSGGPYEQYF. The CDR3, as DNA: TGCGCCAGCAGCCTATTGAGCGGGGGACCGTACGAGCAGTACTTC.

CDR3 DNA: TGTGCCACCAGTGGCAGGACATCCCCATACGAGCAGTACTTC. It is translated as CATSGRTSPYEQYF. V gene TRBV24-1 combines with J gene TRBJ2-7; possibly TRBD1 for D (5 bases). The CDR3 sequence is 14 residues long. CDR1 and CDR2 from the germline V gene are KGHDR and SFDVKD. Trimming stripped 5 bases from V and 4 bases from J, with 14 bases between.

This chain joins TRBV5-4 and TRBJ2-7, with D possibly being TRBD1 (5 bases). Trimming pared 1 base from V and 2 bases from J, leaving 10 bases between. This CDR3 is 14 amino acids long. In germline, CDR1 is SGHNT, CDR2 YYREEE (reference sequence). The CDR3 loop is CASSLSPGTYEQYF. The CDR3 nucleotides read TGTGCCAGCAGCTTGTCTCCAGGGACCTACGAGCAGTACTTC.

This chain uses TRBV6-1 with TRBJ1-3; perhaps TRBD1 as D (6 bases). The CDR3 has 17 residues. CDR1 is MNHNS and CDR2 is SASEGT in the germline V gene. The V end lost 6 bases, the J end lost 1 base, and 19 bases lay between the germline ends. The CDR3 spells CASSPGVASGSGNTIYF. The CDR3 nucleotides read TGTGCCAGCAGCCCAGGGGTGGCGTCCGGGTCTGGAAACACCATATATTTT.

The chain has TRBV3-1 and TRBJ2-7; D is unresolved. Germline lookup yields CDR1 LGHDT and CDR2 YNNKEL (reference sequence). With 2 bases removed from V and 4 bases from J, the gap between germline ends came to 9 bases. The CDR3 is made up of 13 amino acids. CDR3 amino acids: CASSQWLGYEQYF. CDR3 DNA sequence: TGTGCCAGCAGCCAATGGCTAGGGTACGAGCAGTACTTC.

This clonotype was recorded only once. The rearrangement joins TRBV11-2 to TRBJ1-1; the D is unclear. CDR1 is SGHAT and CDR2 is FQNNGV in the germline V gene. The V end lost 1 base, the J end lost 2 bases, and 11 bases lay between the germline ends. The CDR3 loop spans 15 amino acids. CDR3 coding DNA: TGTGCCAGCAGCTTAGTTGCCGGATTTAACACTGAAGCTTTCTTT. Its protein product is CASSLVAGFNTEAFF.

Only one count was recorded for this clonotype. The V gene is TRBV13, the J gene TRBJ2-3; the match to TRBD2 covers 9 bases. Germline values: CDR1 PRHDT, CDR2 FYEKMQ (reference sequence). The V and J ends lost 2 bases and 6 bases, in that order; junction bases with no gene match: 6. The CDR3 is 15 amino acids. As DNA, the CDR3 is TGTGCCAGCAGCTTACGCGGGGGGGGGCTCGATACGCAGTATTTT. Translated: CASSLRGGGLDTQYF.

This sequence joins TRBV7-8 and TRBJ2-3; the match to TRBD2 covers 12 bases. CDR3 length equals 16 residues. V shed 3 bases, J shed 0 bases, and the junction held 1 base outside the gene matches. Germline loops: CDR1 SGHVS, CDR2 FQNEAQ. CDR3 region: CASSFGLAGSTDTQYF. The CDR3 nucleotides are TGTGCCAGCAGCTTTGGACTAGCGGGGAGCACAGATACGCAGTATTTT.

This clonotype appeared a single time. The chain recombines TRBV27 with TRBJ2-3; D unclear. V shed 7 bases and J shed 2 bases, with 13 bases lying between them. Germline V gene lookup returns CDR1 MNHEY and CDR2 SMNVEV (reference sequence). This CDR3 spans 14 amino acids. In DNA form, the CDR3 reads TGTGCCAGCACTACAGCGACCTACACAGATACGCAGTATTTT. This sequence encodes CASTTATYTDTQYF.

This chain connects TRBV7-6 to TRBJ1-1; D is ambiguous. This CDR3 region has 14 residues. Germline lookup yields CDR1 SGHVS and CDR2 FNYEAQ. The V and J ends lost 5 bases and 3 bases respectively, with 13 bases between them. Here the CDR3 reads CASSPDPGDTEAFF. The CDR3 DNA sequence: TGTGCCAGCAGCCCGGACCCCGGGGACACTGAAGCTTTCTTT.

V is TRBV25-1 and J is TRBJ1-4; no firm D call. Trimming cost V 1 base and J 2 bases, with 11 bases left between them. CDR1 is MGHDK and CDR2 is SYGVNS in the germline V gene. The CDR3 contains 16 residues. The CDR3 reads CASSEFVSGTNEKLFF. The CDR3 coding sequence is TGTGCCAGCAGTGAATTTGTCTCCGGGACTAATGAAAAACTGTTTTTT.

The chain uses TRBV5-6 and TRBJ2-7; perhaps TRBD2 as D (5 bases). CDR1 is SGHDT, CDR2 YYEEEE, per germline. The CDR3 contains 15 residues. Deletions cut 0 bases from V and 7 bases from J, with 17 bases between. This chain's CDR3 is CASSLAAGRMWEQYF. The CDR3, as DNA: TGTGCCAGCAGCTTGGCGGCGGGCAGGATGTGGGAGCAGTACTTC.

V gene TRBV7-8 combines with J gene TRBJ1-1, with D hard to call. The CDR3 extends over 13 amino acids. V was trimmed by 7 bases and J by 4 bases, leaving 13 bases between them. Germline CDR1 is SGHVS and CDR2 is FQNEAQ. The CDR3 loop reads CASTLIVGTEAFF. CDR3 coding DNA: TGTGCCAGCACGTTGATTGTTGGCACTGAAGCTTTCTTT.

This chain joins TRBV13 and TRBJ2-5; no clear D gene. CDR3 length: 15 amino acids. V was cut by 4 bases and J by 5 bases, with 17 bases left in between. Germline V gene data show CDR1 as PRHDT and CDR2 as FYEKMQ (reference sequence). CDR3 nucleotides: TGTGCCAGCAGCTCCATGCAAGAGGTGGGGGAGACCCAGTACTTC. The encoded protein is CASSSMQEVGETQYF.

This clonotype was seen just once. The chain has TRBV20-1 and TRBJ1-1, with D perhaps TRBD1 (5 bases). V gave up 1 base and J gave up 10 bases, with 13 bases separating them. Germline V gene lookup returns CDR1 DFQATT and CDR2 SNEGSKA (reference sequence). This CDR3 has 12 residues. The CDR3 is CSARVGGDGAFF. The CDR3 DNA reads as TGCAGTGCTAGAGTCGGGGGGGACGGAGCTTTCTTT.

Here the CDR3 DNA reads TGTGCCAGCAGTTTTTCCAGCTACGTAGGGCAGTTCTTC. Its protein is CASSFSSYVGQFF. V gene TRBV28 combines with J gene TRBJ2-1; D not certain. V lost 3 bases and J 12 bases, leaving 15 bases between the germline ends. CDR1 is MDHEN and CDR2 is SYDVKM in the germline V gene. CDR3 length: 13 amino acids.

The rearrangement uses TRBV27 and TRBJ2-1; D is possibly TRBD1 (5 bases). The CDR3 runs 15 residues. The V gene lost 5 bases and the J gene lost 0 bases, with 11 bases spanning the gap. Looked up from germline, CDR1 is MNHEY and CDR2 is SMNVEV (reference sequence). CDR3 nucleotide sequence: TGTGCCAGCAGTACGACAGTAAGCTCCTACAATGAGCAGTTCTTC. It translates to CASSTTVSSYNEQFF.

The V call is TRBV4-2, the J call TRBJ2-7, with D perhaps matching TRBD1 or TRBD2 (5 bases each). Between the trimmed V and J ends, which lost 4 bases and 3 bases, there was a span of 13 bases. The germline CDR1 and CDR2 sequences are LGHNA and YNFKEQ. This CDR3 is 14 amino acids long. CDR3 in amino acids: CASSLDSQGYEQYF. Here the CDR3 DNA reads TGTGCCAGCAGCCTGGACTCCCAGGGCTACGAGCAGTACTTC.

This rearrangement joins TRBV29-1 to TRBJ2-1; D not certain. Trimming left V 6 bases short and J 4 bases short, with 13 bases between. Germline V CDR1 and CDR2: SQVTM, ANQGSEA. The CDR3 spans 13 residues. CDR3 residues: CSVAAYPYNEQFF. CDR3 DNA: TGCAGCGTCGCAGCCTACCCTTACAATGAGCAGTTCTTC.

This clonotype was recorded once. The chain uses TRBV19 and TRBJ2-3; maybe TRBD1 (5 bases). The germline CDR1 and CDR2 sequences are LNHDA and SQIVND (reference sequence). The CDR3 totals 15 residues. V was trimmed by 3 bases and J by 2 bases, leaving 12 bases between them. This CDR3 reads CASSIGHLDTDTQYF. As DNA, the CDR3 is TGTGCCAGTAGTATTGGACACCTGGACACAGATACGCAGTATTTT.